The 9 T cell receptor beta chains given below trace back to one sample, sequenced in a study of blood T cell repertoires in COVID-19. TCRdb's table, derived via immunoSEQ multiplex PCR, lists solely in-frame clones and lacks some. The sample has over 250,000 clones, around 87% seen once. The sequencing sample was made of peripheral blood. The receptors stem from a woman in her 50s with acute or convalescent COVID-19.

This chain connects TRBV11-3 to TRBJ2-2, with D maybe TRBD2 (6 bases). This CDR3 comprises 15 residues. CDR1 is SGHNT, CDR2 YENEEA, per germline. V lost 1 base, J lost 7 bases, and 13 bases lay in between. CDR3 loop: CASSLALAYGGELFF. CDR3 nucleotides: TGTGCCAGCAGCTTAGCCCTAGCGTACGGCGGGGAGCTGTTTTTT.

The chain recombines TRBV6-6 with TRBJ2-7; 9 positions agree with TRBD1. V dropped 5 bases and J dropped 5; count of bases not matched to a gene: 13. The CDR3 spans 16 residues. The germline V gene has CDR1 MNHNY and CDR2 SVGAGI (reference sequence). The CDR3 sequence: CASSPLGTGSGNEQYF. CDR3 nucleotide sequence: TGTGCCAGCAGTCCGTTGGGGACAGGGTCAGGAAACGAGCAGTACTTC.

The DNA for the CDR3 is TGCAGCGTTGAAGATCGAGATAGCGGGTGGGATACGCAGTATTTT. Its protein is CSVEDRDSGWDTQYF. The V gene is TRBV29-1, the J gene TRBJ2-3, with 7 bases fitting TRBD2. V gave up 0 bases and J gave up 6 bases; unmatched junction bases: 9. CDR1 SQVTM and CDR2 ANQGSEA come from the germline V gene. The CDR3 totals 15 residues.

The chain has TRBV5-1 and TRBJ1-2, with TRBD1 matching over 10 bases. With V trimmed by 4 bases and J by 5 bases, 8 bases remained unmatched. The CDR3 is made up of 15 amino acids. Germline CDR1 SGHRS, CDR2 YFSETQ. The CDR3 reads CASSLPDRGEYGYTF. The CDR3 region has the DNA TGCGCCAGCAGCCTACCGGACAGGGGGGAATATGGCTACACCTTC.

Worth noting for this clone: Sequence at one end of the junction differs from germline and may be a read error. The J gene is TRBJ1-4, the V gene TRBV28; 8 bases fit TRBD1. Per germline, CDR1 MDHEN and CDR2 SYDVKM. The CDR3 spans 18 residues. CDR3 DNA sequence: TGTGCCAGCAAAAAATCTTTCAGGGGGCAAGGGGTCAATGAAAGACTGTTTTTT. It translates to CASKKSFRGQGVNERLFF.

V and J are TRBV6-2 or TRBV6-3 and TRBJ2-5; 10 bases fit TRBD2. The CDR3 runs 16 residues. Germline V gives CDR1 MNHEY, CDR2 SVGEGT. J lost 1 base, V lost 5 bases, and 7 bases had no gene match. Written as DNA, the CDR3 is TGTGCCAGCAGTCGCGGGACTAGCGCTTCCCAAGAGACCCAGTACTTC. Amino acid sequence: CASSRGTSASQETQYF.

The V gene is TRBV5-4, the J gene TRBJ2-7, with D possibly being TRBD1 (6 bases). The germline gives CDR1 SGHNT, CDR2 YYREEE (reference sequence). The CDR3 spans 15 residues. Trimming left V 0 bases short and J 0 bases short, with 10 bases between. The CDR3 loop reads CASSLGTALSYEQYF. Written as DNA, the CDR3 is TGTGCCAGCAGCTTGGGGACAGCCCTCTCCTACGAGCAGTACTTC.

This rearrangement joins TRBV28 to TRBJ2-3; 12 bases agree with TRBD2. The CDR3 has 17 residues. Germline V gene lookup returns CDR1 MDHEN and CDR2 SYDVKM. The V and J ends lost 7 bases and 0 bases, in that order; junction bases with no gene match: 8. The CDR3 reads CASNPGLAGPSTDTQYF. The CDR3, as DNA: TGTGCCAGCAATCCGGGACTAGCGGGCCCTAGCACAGATACGCAGTATTTT.

This clone showed up just once. V gene TRBV7-2 combines with J gene TRBJ2-4, with a weak D call TRBD2 (7 bases). The CDR3 extends over 14 amino acids. Trimming took 4 bases from V and 11 from J, leaving 18 bases between them. Germline values: CDR1 SGHTA, CDR2 FQGNSA. CDR3 protein: CASSSGGAALVQYF. In nucleotides, the CDR3 is TGTGCCAGCAGCTCTGGGGGGGCAGCGTTGGTTCAGTACTTC.